Included here is one T cell receptor (beta chain) sequence, with context. The sample belongs to a study of blood T cell repertoires in COVID-19. Original methodology: It was from reference gene primer amplification that nucleated cell counts were estimated. The protocol was immunoSEQ multiplex PCR, while the TCRdb copy is restricted to in-frame clones and leaves out a portion. That table gives V, J and clone size, and the DNA gave D and trimming. The sample includes a few hundred thousand clones, 65% to 85% of them seen just once. The CDR3 totals 11 residues. Trimming left V 8 bases short and J 4 bases short, with 8 bases between.

The chain joins TRBV23-1 to TRBJ1-1; D call uncertain. TRBV23-1 is identified as an open reading frame with a role that is uncertain. This sequence was found in a woman older than 75 with acute or convalescent COVID-19. Sequencing input: peripheral blood. In nucleotides, the CDR3 is TGCGCCAGCCCCTTGTCCACTGAAGCTTTCTTT. This sequence encodes CASPLSTEAFF.